This passage covers 22 T cell receptor beta chains from one sample sequenced in a study of T cells in localized non-small cell lung cancer. The data were produced by immunoSEQ multiplex PCR, yet TCRdb's version contains in-frame clones alone and is incomplete. The table lists approximately 17,000 clones, roughly four fifths of them singletons. The sequences come from peripheral blood, collected before any cancer treatment. These receptors were taken from a male donor older than 55 with stage I lung adenocarcinoma.

This clone was seen just once. The CDR3 is CASSPEGTNTEAFF. CDR3 nucleotide sequence: TGTGCCAGCTCACCAGAGGGAACTAACACTGAAGCTTTCTTT. The chain joins TRBV18 to TRBJ1-1; D call uncertain. The CDR3 sequence is 14 residues long. Germline loops: CDR1 KGHSH, CDR2 LQKENI. V shed 2 bases and J shed 2 bases, with 9 bases lying between them.

This sequence joins TRBV27 and TRBJ1-4, with 8 bases fitting TRBD1. Germline V lookup: CDR1 MNHEY, CDR2 SMNVEV (reference sequence). The CDR3 is 14 amino acids. Losses at the gene ends were 6 bases for V and 8 bases for J; bases not matched to a gene: 8. CDR3 nucleotide sequence: TGTGCCAGCAGCCCTCGGACAGGGCTCGAAAAACTGTTTTTT. Translating gives CASSPRTGLEKLFF.

This clone was detected once. This rearrangement joins TRBV2 to TRBJ1-3; 8 positions agree with TRBD1. CDR1 and CDR2 (germline): SNHLY, FYNNEI. V lost 4 bases and J lost 4; bases outside the gene matches: 0. This CDR3 has 13 amino acids. The CDR3 DNA follows: TGTGCCAGCAGTGGGACAGGGGGAAACACCATATATTTT. Its protein product is CASSGTGGNTIYF.

This clone showed up just a few times. The chain has TRBV19 and TRBJ1-2, with a tentative D call TRBD1 (6 bases). Germline V gives CDR1 LNHDA, CDR2 SQIVND (reference sequence). Trimming took off 4 bases at V and 4 bases at J, with 16 bases between the two ends. The CDR3 length is 15 residues. Here the CDR3 reads CASSTRGGTGYGYTF. DNA of the CDR3: TGTGCCAGTAGTACCAGGGGAGGGACGGGCTATGGCTACACCTTC.

The chain links TRBV14 to TRBJ2-1; a weak D match, TRBD1 (6 bases). Between the trimmed V and J ends, which lost 4 bases and 5 bases, there was a span of 21 bases. The CDR3 consists of 17 residues. In germline, CDR1 is SGHDN, CDR2 FVKESK. The CDR3 here is CASSPRRAQGWDNEQFF. CDR3 sequence (DNA): TGTGCCAGCAGCCCCAGACGGGCCCAGGGGTGGGACAATGAGCAGTTCTTC.

The CDR3 sequence: CASSRKGQGGSPLHF. CDR3 DNA sequence: TGTGCCAGCAGCCGAAAGGGACAGGGTGGCTCACCCCTCCACTTT. V usage is TRBV7-3 and J usage is TRBJ1-6; TRBD1 agrees at 9 bases. The CDR3 extends over 15 amino acids. The J segment lost 10 bases and the V segment lost 5 bases, leaving 9 bases of the junction unmatched. The germline gives CDR1 SGHTA, CDR2 FQGTGA.

The chain links TRBV28 to TRBJ2-7; D is ambiguous. Germline V gene sequence: CDR1 MDHEN, CDR2 SYDVKM. Trimming removed 6 bases from V and 0 bases from J, with 15 bases in between. CDR3 length: 15 residues. This chain's CDR3 is CASSPGSPYSYEQYF. CDR3 nucleotides: TGTGCCAGCAGCCCCGGCAGTCCGTACTCCTACGAGCAGTACTTC.

This clone was seen a few times. The rearrangement uses TRBV15 and TRBJ1-5; D remains unclear. This CDR3 is built from 13 residues. The germline V gene has CDR1 LNHNV and CDR2 YYDKDF (reference sequence). The ends were cut back, 1 base at V and 7 bases at J, with 8 bases in the middle. The CDR3, as DNA: TGTGCCACCAGCAGAGGCTTAGAGCAGCCCCAGCATTTT. This codes for CATSRGLEQPQHF.

Relative to its sample, this clone is medium-sized. This chain uses TRBV13 with TRBJ1-1; 7 bases line up with TRBD1. The CDR3 spans 14 residues. The J segment lost 1 base and the V segment lost 3 bases, leaving 2 bases of the junction unmatched. The germline CDR1 and CDR2 sequences are PRHDT and FYEKMQ (reference sequence). This CDR3 is CASSLGQRNTEAFF. The CDR3 coding sequence is TGTGCCAGCAGCTTGGGACAGCGGAACACTGAAGCTTTCTTT.

The chain recombines TRBV7-3 with TRBJ1-2; 12 bases are shared with TRBD1. J gave up 3 bases and V 2 bases, and 4 bases lay outside the gene matches. This CDR3 comprises 16 residues. Germline V lookup: CDR1 SGHTA, CDR2 FQGTGA. The CDR3 is CASSLGGQGADYGYTF. CDR3 bases: TGTGCCAGCAGCTTAGGGGGACAGGGGGCCGACTATGGCTACACCTTC.

The V gene is TRBV11-2, the J gene TRBJ2-7; TRBD1 matches at 9 bases. The CDR3 runs 16 residues. The V and J ends lost 1 base and 2 bases, in that order; junction bases with no gene match: 6. Looked up from germline, CDR1 is SGHAT and CDR2 is FQNNGV. The CDR3 spells CASSLVLGQGPYEQYF. As DNA, the CDR3 is TGTGCCAGCAGCTTAGTTTTGGGACAGGGACCCTACGAGCAGTACTTC.

This clone was found once. This chain connects TRBV5-8 to TRBJ1-1; D may be TRBD1 (6 bases). CDR3 length: 16 amino acids. The V end was cut by 4 bases, the J end by 3 bases, with 19 bases between. Germline values: CDR1 SGHTS, CDR2 YDEGEE. The CDR3 protein is CASSQDFSQGHTEAFF. The CDR3, as DNA: TGTGCCAGCAGCCAAGATTTTAGCCAGGGGCACACTGAAGCTTTCTTT. Supplemented by reference TRBV5-8 and TRBJ1-1, the full variable domain reads EAGVTQSPTHLIKTRGQQATLRCSPISGHTSVYWYQQALGLGLQFLLWYDEGEERNRGNFPPRFSGRQFPNYSSELNVNALELEDSALYLCASSQDFSQGHTEAFFGQGTRLTVV.

The gene calls are TRBV7-6 and TRBJ2-7, with 8 bases lining up with TRBD1. This CDR3 spans 16 amino acids. Germline CDR1 reads SGHVS; CDR2 reads FNYEAQ. Unmatched junction bases numbered 8, after V lost 1 base and J lost 3 bases. CDR3 coding DNA: TGTGCCAGCAGCTTAGGGCCGGGACAGGTCCTCTACGAGCAGTACTTC. It translates to CASSLGPGQVLYEQYF.

The V call is TRBV2, the J call TRBJ1-1; no clear D. Germline V gene data show CDR1 as SNHLY and CDR2 as FYNNEI. V was cut by 10 bases and J by 0 bases, with 12 bases left in between. This CDR3 is built from 13 residues. CDR3 region: CATLMWMNTEAFF. The CDR3 region has the DNA TGTGCCACCCTGATGTGGATGAACACTGAAGCTTTCTTT.

CDR3 sequence (DNA): TGTGCCAGCAGTACCCTAGCGGGAGCACCGGATACGCAGTATTTT. Translation: CASSTLAGAPDTQYF. The chain carries TRBV27 and TRBJ2-3; 10 bases align to TRBD2. The germline gives CDR1 MNHEY, CDR2 SMNVEV (reference sequence). The length of the CDR3 is 15 residues. V gave up 5 bases and J gave up 6 bases; unmatched junction bases: 8.

This clone came up a few times. This chain joins TRBV4-1 and TRBJ2-3; the D is unclear. The CDR3 runs 16 residues. Between the trimmed V and J ends, which lost 0 bases and 2 bases, there was a span of 12 bases. Germline CDR1 reads MGHRA; CDR2 reads YSYEKL. The CDR3 DNA reads as TGCGCCAGCAGCCAAGATTTCGGCTCCAACACAGATACGCAGTATTTT. It encodes CASSQDFGSNTDTQYF.

This chain connects TRBV28 to TRBJ2-7, with D uncertain. Trimming took 5 bases from V and 2 from J, leaving 16 bases between them. The length of the CDR3 is 15 residues. The V gene's germline CDR1 is MDHEN and CDR2 SYDVKM. CDR3 region: CASSLRHLPPYEQYF. DNA of the CDR3: TGTGCCAGCAGTCTACGACATCTACCCCCCTACGAGCAGTACTTC.

The gene calls are TRBV30 and TRBJ1-3; D unresolved. CDR3 length: 14 residues. Germline values: CDR1 GTSNPN, CDR2 SVGIG (reference sequence). Between the trimmed V and J ends, which lost 1 base and 8 bases, there was a span of 15 bases. CDR3 nucleotide sequence: TGTGCCTGGAGTGAAAGGACCCGCGGGGACACCATATATTTT. Protein: CAWSERTRGDTIYF.

The V gene is TRBV11-3, the J gene TRBJ2-3; 10 nucleotides align to TRBD2. Trimming removed 5 bases from V and 2 bases from J; junction bases left unmatched: 1. Germline V gene data show CDR1 as SGHNT and CDR2 as YENEEA. This CDR3 is 14 amino acids long. The CDR3 here is CASSLAGVTDTQYF. DNA of the CDR3: TGTGCCAGCAGCCTAGCGGGAGTCACAGATACGCAGTATTTT.

CDR3 amino acids: CATQGRGGGNQPQHF. The CDR3 DNA reads as TGTGCCACCCAGGGGAGGGGGGGCGGTAATCAGCCCCAGCATTTT. The chain employs TRBV2 and TRBJ1-5; tentatively, D is TRBD1 (6 bases). V gave up 10 bases and J gave up 4 bases, with 20 bases separating them. This CDR3 is built from 15 residues. The germline gives CDR1 SNHLY, CDR2 FYNNEI.

The rearrangement uses TRBV7-3 and TRBJ2-3; D call uncertain. This CDR3 spans 14 amino acids. Germline V CDR1 and CDR2: SGHTA, FQGTGA. The V end lost 2 bases, the J end lost 6 bases, and 12 bases lay between the germline ends. The CDR3 loop reads CASSLDGPLDTQYF. As DNA, the CDR3 is TGTGCCAGCAGCTTAGATGGTCCCCTCGATACGCAGTATTTT.

This chain connects TRBV7-9 to TRBJ2-1; D is ambiguous. Trimming stripped 3 bases from V and 11 bases from J, with 11 bases between. The CDR3 is made up of 12 amino acids. Germline CDR1 and CDR2: SEHNR and FQNEAQ (reference sequence). The CDR3 coding sequence is TGTGCCAGCAGCTTGGGCGTGGCCAAGCAGTTCTTC. It specifies CASSLGVAKQFF.